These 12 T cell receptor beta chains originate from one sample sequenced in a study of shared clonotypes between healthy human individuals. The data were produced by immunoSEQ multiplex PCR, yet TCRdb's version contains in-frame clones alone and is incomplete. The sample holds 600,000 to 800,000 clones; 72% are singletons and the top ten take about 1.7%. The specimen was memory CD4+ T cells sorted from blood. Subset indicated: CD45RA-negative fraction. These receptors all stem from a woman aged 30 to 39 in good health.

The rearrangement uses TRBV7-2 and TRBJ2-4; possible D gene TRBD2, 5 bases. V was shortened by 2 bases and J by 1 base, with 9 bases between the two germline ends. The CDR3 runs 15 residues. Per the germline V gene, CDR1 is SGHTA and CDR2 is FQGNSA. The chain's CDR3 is CASSLRLTAKNIQYF. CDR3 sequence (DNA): TGTGCCAGCAGCTTAAGACTAACTGCCAAAAACATTCAGTACTTC.

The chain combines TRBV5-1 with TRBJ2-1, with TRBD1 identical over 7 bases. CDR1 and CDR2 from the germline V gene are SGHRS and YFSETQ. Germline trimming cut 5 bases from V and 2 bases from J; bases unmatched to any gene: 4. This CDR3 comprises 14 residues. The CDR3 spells CASRTGPTYNEQFF. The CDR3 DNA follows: TGCGCCAGCAGGACAGGGCCGACCTACAATGAGCAGTTCTTC.

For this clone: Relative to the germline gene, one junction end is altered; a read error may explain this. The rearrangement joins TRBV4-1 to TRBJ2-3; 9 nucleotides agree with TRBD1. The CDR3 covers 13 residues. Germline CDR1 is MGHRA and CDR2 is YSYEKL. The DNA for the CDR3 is TGCGCCAGCAGCCGAGGAACCGGGACAGGGACGGATTTT. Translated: CASSRGTGTGTDF.

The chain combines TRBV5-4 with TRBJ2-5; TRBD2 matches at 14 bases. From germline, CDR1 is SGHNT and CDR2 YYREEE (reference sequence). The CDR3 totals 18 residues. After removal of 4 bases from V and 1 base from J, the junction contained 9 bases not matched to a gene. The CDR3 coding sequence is TGTGCCAGCAGCGTGACCAGGACTAGCGGGAGGCGCCAAGAGACCCAGTACTTC. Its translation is CASSVTRTSGRRQETQYF.

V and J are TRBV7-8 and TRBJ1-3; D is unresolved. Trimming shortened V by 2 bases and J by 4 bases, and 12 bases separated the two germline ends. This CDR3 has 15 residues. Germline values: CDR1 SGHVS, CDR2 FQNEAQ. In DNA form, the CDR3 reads TGTGCCAGCAGCTTACGAGGCCGGGAGGGAAACACCATATATTTT. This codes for CASSLRGREGNTIYF.

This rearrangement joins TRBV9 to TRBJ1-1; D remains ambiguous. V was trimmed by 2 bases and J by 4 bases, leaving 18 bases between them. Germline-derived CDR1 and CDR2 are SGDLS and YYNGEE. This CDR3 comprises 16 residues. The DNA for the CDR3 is TGTGCCAGCAGCGTCCACCGGGAGGGAGGTATCACTGAAGCTTTCTTT. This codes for CASSVHREGGITEAFF. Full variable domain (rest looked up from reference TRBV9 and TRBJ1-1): DSGVTQTPKHLITATGQRVTLRCSPRSGDLSVYWYQQSLDQGLQFLIQYYNGEERAKGNILERFSAQQFPDLHSELNLSSLELGDSALYFCASSVHREGGITEAFFGQGTRLTVV.

The CDR3 DNA sequence: TGTGCCAGCAGCCCCTTTAAATCGGACTATGGCTACACCTTC. Amino acids: CASSPFKSDYGYTF. The rearrangement uses TRBV5-5 and TRBJ1-2, with D unclear. This CDR3 has 14 residues. Germline CDR1 is SGHKS and CDR2 is YYEKEE (reference sequence). Deletions cut 4 bases from V and 3 bases from J, with 13 bases between.

The CDR3 DNA is TGTGCCAGCAGTCAACACCTGGAGGGCTACACCTTC. It translates to CASSQHLEGYTF. The V and J genes are TRBV28 and TRBJ1-2; D ambiguous. Between the trimmed V and J ends, which lost 5 bases and 8 bases, there was a span of 12 bases. This CDR3 comprises 12 residues. The germline gives CDR1 MDHEN, CDR2 SYDVKM.

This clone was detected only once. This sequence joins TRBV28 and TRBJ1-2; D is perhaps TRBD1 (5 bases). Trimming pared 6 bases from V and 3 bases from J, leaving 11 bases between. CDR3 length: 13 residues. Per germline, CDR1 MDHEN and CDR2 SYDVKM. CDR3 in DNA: TGTGCCAGCAGCCCCACGGGGCACTATGGCTACACCTTC. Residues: CASSPTGHYGYTF.

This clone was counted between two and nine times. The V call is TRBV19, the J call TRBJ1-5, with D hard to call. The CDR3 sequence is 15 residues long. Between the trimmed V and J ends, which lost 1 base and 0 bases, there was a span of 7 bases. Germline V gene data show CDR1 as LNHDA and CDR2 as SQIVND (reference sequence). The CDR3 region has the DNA TGTGCCAGTAGTATAGCCGCGTATAGCAATCAGCCCCAGCATTTT. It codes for CASSIAAYSNQPQHF.

For the CDR3, the DNA is TGCAGTGCTAGAAGGGGGGACGAGCAGTACTTC. This sequence encodes CSARRGDEQYF. The V gene is TRBV20-1, the J gene TRBJ2-7; possibly TRBD1 or TRBD2 for D (6 bases each). Germline V gene lookup returns CDR1 DFQATT and CDR2 SNEGSKA (reference sequence). The V end lost 2 bases, the J end lost 5 bases, and 7 bases lay between the germline ends. The CDR3 sequence is 11 residues long.

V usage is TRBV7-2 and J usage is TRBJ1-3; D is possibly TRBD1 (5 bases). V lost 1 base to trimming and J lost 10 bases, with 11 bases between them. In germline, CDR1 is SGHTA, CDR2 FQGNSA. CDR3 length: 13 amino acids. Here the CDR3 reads CASSLESGSTIYF. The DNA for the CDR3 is TGTGCCAGCAGCTTAGAGTCAGGGAGTACCATATATTTT.